What follows are 14 T cell receptor beta chains derived from one specimen sequenced in a study of T cell changes during pregnancy in multiple sclerosis. Profiled with immunoSEQ multiplex PCR; TCRdb holds only in-frame clones, not every one. The repertoire includes approximately 84,000 clones, approximately 94% of them detected once, and over 2% sits in the top ten. This specimen was peripheral blood, taken in the third trimester of pregnancy. The receptor source for this set is a female donor with multiple sclerosis, enrolled in a pregnancy study.

The V and J genes are TRBV29-1 and TRBJ2-3; 8 positions agree with TRBD1. Germline trimming cut 3 bases from V and 0 bases from J; bases unmatched to any gene: 11. The CDR3 is 17 amino acids. Germline-derived CDR1 and CDR2 are SQVTM and ANQGSEA. CDR3: CSVDTGIQGASTDTQYF. CDR3 DNA: TGCAGCGTTGACACCGGAATCCAGGGGGCCAGCACAGATACGCAGTATTTT.

The count of this clone is one. The chain is built from TRBV7-3 and TRBJ1-2; D is uncertain. CDR1 SGHTA and CDR2 FQGTGA come from the germline V gene. The ends were cut back, 5 bases at V and 5 bases at J, with 12 bases in the middle. This CDR3 region has 13 residues. The DNA for the CDR3 is TGTGCCAGCAGCCTGGAACCGGGGTATGGCTACACCTTC. This gives the protein CASSLEPGYGYTF.

The chain has TRBV6-1 and TRBJ1-1; 7 nucleotides match TRBD1. V gave up 5 bases and J gave up 0 bases; unmatched junction bases: 6. Per the germline V gene, CDR1 is MNHNS and CDR2 is SASEGT. The CDR3 length is 15 residues. CDR3 region: CASSPGTAMNTEAFF. The DNA of the CDR3 is TGTGCCAGCAGTCCGGGGACAGCCATGAACACTGAAGCTTTCTTT.

The V and J genes are TRBV19 and TRBJ2-3; a possible D gene is TRBD2 (5 bases). V lost 6 bases to trimming and J lost 3 bases, with 7 bases between them. CDR1 and CDR2 from the germline V gene are LNHDA and SQIVND (reference sequence). CDR3 length: 12 amino acids. For the CDR3, the DNA is TGTGCCAGTAGGACGGGGACAGATACGCAGTATTTT. This codes for CASRTGTDTQYF. The full variable domain, completed using reference TRBV19 and TRBJ2-3, is DGGITQSPKYLFRKEGQNVTLSCEQNLNHDAMYWYRQDPGQGLRLIYYSQIVNDFQKGDIAEGYSVSREKKESFPLTVTSAQKNPTAFYLCASRTGTDTQYFGPGTRLTVL.

This chain links TRBV5-6 with TRBJ2-3, with D unclear. V was cut by 0 bases and J by 3 bases, with 11 bases left in between. Germline-derived CDR1 and CDR2 are SGHDT and YYEEEE. CDR3 length equals 15 residues. The CDR3 reads CASSLGISGTDTQYF. The CDR3 nucleotides read TGTGCCAGCAGCTTGGGCATATCAGGTACAGATACGCAGTATTTT.

This chain links TRBV9 with TRBJ1-4; 7 nucleotides align to TRBD1. Per germline, CDR1 SGDLS and CDR2 YYNGEE. The CDR3 has 16 residues. Trimming cost V 4 bases and J 8 bases; bases outside gene matches: 14. The CDR3 DNA reads TGTGCCAGCAGCCCCCGGAGGGGGCGCGCGGAGGAAAAACTGTTTTTT. It yields the protein CASSPRRGRAEEKLFF.

V is TRBV19 and J is TRBJ2-5; the match to TRBD2 covers 9 bases. Trimming took 6 bases from V and 5 from J; bases not matched to a gene: 7. Germline-derived CDR1 and CDR2 are LNHDA and SQIVND (reference sequence). The CDR3 covers 14 residues. The CDR3 is CASRGGGDVETQYF. CDR3 DNA sequence: TGTGCCAGTAGGGGCGGGGGGGATGTGGAGACCCAGTACTTC.

The chain links TRBV27 to TRBJ1-1; tentative D call: TRBD1 (6 bases). The CDR3 has 13 amino acids. Germline CDR1 MNHEY, CDR2 SMNVEV (reference sequence). Between the trimmed V and J ends, which lost 9 bases and 4 bases, there was a span of 15 bases. The CDR3 loop is CASSQQGATEAFF. CDR3 DNA: TGTGCCAGTTCTCAACAGGGTGCCACTGAAGCTTTCTTT.

This clone was counted a single time. The rearrangement joins TRBV6-1 to TRBJ2-5, with TRBD1 identical over 8 bases. Unmatched junction bases numbered 10, after V lost 6 bases and J lost 4 bases. The CDR3 has 15 residues. The V gene's germline CDR1 is MNHNS and CDR2 SASEGT. The CDR3: CASRKQGVRGETQYF. As DNA, the CDR3 is TGTGCCAGCAGGAAACAGGGGGTTCGTGGAGAGACCCAGTACTTC.

V usage is TRBV19 and J usage is TRBJ2-5; 7 bases agree with TRBD1. The germline CDR1 and CDR2 sequences are LNHDA and SQIVND (reference sequence). The CDR3 runs to 14 residues. J was trimmed by 8 bases and V by 3 bases; bases with no gene match: 9. This CDR3 reads CASSIDREESTQYF. The DNA for the CDR3 is TGTGCCAGTAGTATCGACAGGGAAGAGTCAACCCAGTACTTC.

The rearrangement joins TRBV7-2 to TRBJ1-2, with 7 bases identical to TRBD1. V shed 4 bases and J 1 base; nucleotides not matched to a gene: 3. The CDR3 totals 14 residues. Germline loops: CDR1 SGHTA, CDR2 FQGNSA. CDR3 in DNA: TGTGCCAGCAGCTCAACAGGGGTTAACTATGGCTACACCTTC. Translated, it gives CASSSTGVNYGYTF.

This sequence joins TRBV5-8 and TRBJ2-3; the match to TRBD2 covers 9 bases. CDR1 is SGHTS and CDR2 is YDEGEE in the germline V gene. V dropped 3 bases and J dropped 0; count of bases not matched to a gene: 5. The CDR3 is 16 amino acids. The CDR3 protein is CASSSHLAGSTDTQYF. As DNA, the CDR3 is TGTGCCAGCAGCTCCCACCTAGCGGGGAGCACAGATACGCAGTATTTT.

CDR3: CSARDLVGYTF. The DNA of the CDR3 is TGCAGTGCTAGAGATTTAGTTGGCTACACCTTC. The chain has TRBV20-1 and TRBJ1-2; no clear D. The CDR3 spans 11 residues. Deletions cut 0 bases from V and 7 bases from J, with 6 bases between. CDR1 is DFQATT, CDR2 SNEGSKA, per germline (reference sequence).

The chain couples TRBV4-2 to TRBJ2-1; 7 positions agree with TRBD1. Germline V gene data show CDR1 as LGHNA and CDR2 as YNFKEQ. The CDR3 extends over 16 amino acids. After removal of 3 bases from V and 6 bases from J, the junction contained 11 bases not matched to a gene. This CDR3 reads CASSHPGQAGFNEQFF. The CDR3, as DNA: TGTGCCAGCAGCCACCCCGGACAGGCAGGATTCAATGAGCAGTTCTTC.